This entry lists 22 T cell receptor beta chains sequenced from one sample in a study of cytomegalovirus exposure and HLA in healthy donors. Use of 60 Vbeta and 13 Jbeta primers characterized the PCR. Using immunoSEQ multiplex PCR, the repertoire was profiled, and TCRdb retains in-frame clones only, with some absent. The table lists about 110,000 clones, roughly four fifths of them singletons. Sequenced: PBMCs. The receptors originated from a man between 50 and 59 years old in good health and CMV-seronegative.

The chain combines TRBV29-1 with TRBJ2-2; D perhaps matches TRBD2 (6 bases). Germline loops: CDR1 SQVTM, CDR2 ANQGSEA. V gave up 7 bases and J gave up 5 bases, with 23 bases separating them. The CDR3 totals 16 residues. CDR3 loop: CSAVEGRYTTTGELFF. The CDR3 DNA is TGCAGCGCGGTGGAGGGAAGGTATACAACAACCGGGGAGCTGTTTTTT.

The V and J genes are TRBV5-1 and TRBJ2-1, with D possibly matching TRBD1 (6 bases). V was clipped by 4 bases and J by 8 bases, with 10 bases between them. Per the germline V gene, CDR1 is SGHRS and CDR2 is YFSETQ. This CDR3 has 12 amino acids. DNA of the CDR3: TGCGCCAGCAGCGGGGCAGGGGATGAGCAGTTCTTC. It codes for CASSGAGDEQFF.

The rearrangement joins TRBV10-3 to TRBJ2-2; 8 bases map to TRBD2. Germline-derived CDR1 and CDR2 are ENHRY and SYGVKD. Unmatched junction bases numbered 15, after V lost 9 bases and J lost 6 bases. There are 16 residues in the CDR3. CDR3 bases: TGTGCCATATCCGAAGCTAGCGGGTTTAGAGCCGGGGAGCTGTTTTTT. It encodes CAISEASGFRAGELFF.

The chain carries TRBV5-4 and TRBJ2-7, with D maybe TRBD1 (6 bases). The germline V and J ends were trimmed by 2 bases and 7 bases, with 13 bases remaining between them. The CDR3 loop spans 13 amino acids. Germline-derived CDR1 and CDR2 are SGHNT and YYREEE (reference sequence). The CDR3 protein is CASSLTGSGEQYV. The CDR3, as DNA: TGTGCCAGCAGCTTAACAGGGTCCGGGGAGCAGTACGTC.

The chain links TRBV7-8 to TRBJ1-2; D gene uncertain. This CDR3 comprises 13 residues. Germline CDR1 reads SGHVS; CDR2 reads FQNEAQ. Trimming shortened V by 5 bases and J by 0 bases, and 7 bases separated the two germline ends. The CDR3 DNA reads TGTGCCAGCAGCACCGGGACTAACTATGGCTACACCTTC. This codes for CASSTGTNYGYTF.

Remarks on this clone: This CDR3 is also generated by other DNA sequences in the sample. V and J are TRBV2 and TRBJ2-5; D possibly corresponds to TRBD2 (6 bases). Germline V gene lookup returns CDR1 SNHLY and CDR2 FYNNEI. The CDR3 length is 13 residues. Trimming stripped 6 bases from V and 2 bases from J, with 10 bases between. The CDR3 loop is CASRRGLQETQYF. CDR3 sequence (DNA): TGTGCCAGCAGGCGGGGCCTTCAAGAGACCCAGTACTTC.

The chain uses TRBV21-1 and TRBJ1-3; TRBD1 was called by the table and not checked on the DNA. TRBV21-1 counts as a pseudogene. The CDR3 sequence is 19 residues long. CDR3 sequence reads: CASAAGDRALQSSGNTIYF. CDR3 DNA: TGTGCCAGCGCAGCGGGTGACAGGGCCCTGCAAAGCTCTGGAAACACCATATATTTT.

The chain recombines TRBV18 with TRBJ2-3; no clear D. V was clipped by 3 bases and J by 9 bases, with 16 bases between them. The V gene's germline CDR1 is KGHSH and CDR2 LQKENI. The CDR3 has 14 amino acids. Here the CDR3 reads CASSPEYLTTTQYF. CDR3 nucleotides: TGTGCCAGCTCACCCGAATATCTTACAACGACGCAGTATTTT.

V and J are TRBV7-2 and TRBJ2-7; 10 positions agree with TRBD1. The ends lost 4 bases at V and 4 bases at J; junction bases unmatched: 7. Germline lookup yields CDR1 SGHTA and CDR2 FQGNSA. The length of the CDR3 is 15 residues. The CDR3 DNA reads TGTGCCAGCAGCTCATCACCGGGACAGGGGTACGAGCAGTACTTC. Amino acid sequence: CASSSSPGQGYEQYF.

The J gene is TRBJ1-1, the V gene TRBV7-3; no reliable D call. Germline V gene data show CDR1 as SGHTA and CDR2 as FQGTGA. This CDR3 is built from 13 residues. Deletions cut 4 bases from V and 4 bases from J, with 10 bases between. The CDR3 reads CASSWQVGTEAFF. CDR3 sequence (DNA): TGTGCCAGCAGCTGGCAGGTTGGCACTGAAGCTTTCTTT.

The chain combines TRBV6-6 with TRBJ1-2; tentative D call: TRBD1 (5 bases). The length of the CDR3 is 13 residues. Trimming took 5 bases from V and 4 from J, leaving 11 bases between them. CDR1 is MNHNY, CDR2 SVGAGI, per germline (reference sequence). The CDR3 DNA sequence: TGTGCCAGCAGTGATCAGGGAGGCTATGGCTACACCTTC. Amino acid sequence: CASSDQGGYGYTF.

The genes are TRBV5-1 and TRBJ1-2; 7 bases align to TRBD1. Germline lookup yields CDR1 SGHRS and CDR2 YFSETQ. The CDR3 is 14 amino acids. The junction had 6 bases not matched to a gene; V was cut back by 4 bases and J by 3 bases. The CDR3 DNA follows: TGCGCCAGCAGCCCCTCAGGGGGTGACTATGGCTACACCTTC. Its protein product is CASSPSGGDYGYTF.

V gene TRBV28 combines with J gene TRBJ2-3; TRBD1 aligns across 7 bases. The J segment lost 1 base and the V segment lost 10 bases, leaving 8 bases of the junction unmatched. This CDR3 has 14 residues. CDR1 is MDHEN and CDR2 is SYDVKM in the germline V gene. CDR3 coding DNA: TGTGCCACGAATACAGGGGTCGGCACAGATACGCAGTATTTT. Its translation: CATNTGVGTDTQYF.

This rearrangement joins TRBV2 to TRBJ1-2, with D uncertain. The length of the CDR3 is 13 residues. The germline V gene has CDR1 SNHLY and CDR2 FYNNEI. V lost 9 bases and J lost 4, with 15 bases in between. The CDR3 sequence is CASPGRQSYGYTF. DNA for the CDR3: TGTGCCAGTCCTGGCAGACAAAGCTATGGCTACACCTTC. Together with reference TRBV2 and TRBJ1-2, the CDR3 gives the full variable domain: EPEVTQTPSHQVTQMGQEVILRCVPISNHLYFYWYRQILGQKVEFLVSFYNNEISEKSEIFDDQFSVERPDGSNFTLKIRSTKLEDSAMYFCASPGRQSYGYTFGSGTRLTVV.

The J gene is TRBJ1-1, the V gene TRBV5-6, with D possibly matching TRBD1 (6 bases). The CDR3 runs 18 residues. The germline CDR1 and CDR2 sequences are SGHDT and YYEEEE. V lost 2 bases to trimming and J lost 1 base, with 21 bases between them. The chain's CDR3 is CASSLLVGGGAWNTEAFF. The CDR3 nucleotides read TGTGCCAGCAGCTTACTCGTAGGGGGTGGGGCCTGGAACACTGAAGCTTTCTTT.

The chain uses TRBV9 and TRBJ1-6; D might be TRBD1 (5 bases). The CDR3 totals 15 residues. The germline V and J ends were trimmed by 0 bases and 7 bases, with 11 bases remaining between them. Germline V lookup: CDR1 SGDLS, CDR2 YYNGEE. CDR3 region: CASSVGGATNSPLHF. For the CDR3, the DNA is TGTGCCAGCAGCGTAGGGGGCGCGACGAATTCACCCCTCCACTTT.

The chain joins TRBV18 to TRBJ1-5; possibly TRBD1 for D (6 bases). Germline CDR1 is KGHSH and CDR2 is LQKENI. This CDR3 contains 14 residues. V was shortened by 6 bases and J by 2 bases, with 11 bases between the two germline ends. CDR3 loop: CASSLSGGNQPQHF. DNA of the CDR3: TGTGCCAGCTCCCTGTCAGGGGGCAATCAGCCCCAGCATTTT.

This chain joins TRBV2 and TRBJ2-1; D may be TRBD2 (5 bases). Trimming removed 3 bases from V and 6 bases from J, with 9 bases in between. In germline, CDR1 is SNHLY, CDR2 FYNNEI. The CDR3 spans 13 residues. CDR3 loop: CASSEDAGNEQFF. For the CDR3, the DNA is TGTGCCAGCAGTGAGGATGCGGGCAATGAGCAGTTCTTC.

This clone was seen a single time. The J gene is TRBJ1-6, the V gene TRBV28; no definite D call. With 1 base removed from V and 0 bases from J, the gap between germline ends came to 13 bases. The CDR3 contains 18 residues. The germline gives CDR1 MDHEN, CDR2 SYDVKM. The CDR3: CASSLSMAVSSYNSPLHF. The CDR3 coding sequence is TGTGCCAGCAGTTTATCCATGGCGGTTAGCTCCTATAATTCACCCCTCCACTTT.

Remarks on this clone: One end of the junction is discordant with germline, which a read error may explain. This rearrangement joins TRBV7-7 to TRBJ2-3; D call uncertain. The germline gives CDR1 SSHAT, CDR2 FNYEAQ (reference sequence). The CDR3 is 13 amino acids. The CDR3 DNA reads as TGTGCTAGCAGCTTAGGAGTCACAGATACGCAGTATTTT. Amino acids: CASSLGVTDTQYF.

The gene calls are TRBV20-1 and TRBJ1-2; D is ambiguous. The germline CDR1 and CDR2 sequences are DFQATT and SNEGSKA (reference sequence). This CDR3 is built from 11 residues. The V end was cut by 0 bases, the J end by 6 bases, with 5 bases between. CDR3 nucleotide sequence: TGCAGTGCTAGAGATCTAGATGGCTACACCTTC. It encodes CSARDLDGYTF.

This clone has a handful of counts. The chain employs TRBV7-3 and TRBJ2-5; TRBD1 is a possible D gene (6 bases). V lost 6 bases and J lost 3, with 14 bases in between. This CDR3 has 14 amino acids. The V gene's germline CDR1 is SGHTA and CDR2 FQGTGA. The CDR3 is CASSRDNQEETQYF. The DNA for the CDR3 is TGTGCCAGCAGTAGGGACAACCAGGAAGAGACCCAGTACTTC.